A selection of T cell receptor beta chains follows, all from one sample in a study of blood T cells in healthy people across ages. TCRdb itself ran the 5' RACE reads through MiXCR, one entry per CDR3 protein. The profile shows about 800,000 distinct CDR3 sequences, 35% to 60% of them singletons. The specimen was blood. Receptors were obtained from a man older than 75 in good health. CDR3s include the opening cysteine and the closing phenylalanine or tryptophan. A D gene is named only where the DNA matches it firmly. Size tells how often a clone was seen (once, few, many) or the class of an expanded clone, and some rows leave it out.

d_call: .
v_call: TRBV20-1
j_call: TRBJ1-5
clone_size: few
cdr3_nt: TGCAGTGCAGGGGGAAAGAATCAGCCCCAGCATTTT
cdr3_aa: CSAGGKNQPQHF

d_call: TRBD1
v_call: TRBV5-1
j_call: TRBJ2-4
clone_size: .
cdr3_nt: TGCGCCAGCAGCTGGGGAGACAGGGGAGTTGGAAACATTCAGTACTTC
cdr3_aa: CASSWGDRGVGNIQYF

d_call: .
v_call: TRBV2
j_call: TRBJ1-2
clone_size: few
cdr3_nt: TGTGCCAGCCATCAGGGCCGCTCGATCCATGGCTACACCTTC
cdr3_aa: CASHQGRSIHGYTF

d_call: .
v_call: TRBV29-1
j_call: TRBJ2-7
clone_size: many
cdr3_nt: TGCAGCGTTGAAGTGGCAGGGTGGGCCGAGCAGTACTTC
cdr3_aa: CSVEVAGWAEQYF

d_call: TRBD1
v_call: TRBV7-2
j_call: TRBJ2-7
clone_size: many
cdr3_nt: TGTGCCAGCAGCCTAAACGGGGGACAGGGGGTCAACGAGCAGTACTTC
cdr3_aa: CASSLNGGQGVNEQYF

d_call: .
v_call: TRBV5-1
j_call: TRBJ2-3
clone_size: .
cdr3_nt: TGCGCCAGCAGCCCCAGGGGCGGGATCACGGATACGCAGTATTTT
cdr3_aa: CASSPRGGITDTQYF

d_call: TRBD1
v_call: TRBV13
j_call: TRBJ2-5
clone_size: .
cdr3_nt: TGTGCCAGCAGTCAAGACAGGGCTGCAGAGACCCAGTACTTC
cdr3_aa: CASSQDRAAETQYF

d_call: .
v_call: TRBV20-1
j_call: TRBJ1-6
clone_size: .
cdr3_nt: TGCAGTGCTGCCTCTCGGACACCCCTCCACTTT
cdr3_aa: CSAASRTPLHF

d_call: .
v_call: TRBV25-1
j_call: TRBJ2-3
clone_size: many
cdr3_nt: TGTGCCAGCAGTGAATCGGGTTCTGATACGCAGTATTTT
cdr3_aa: CASSESGSDTQYF

d_call: TRBD2
v_call: TRBV12-3/TRBV12-4
j_call: TRBJ2-7
clone_size: few
cdr3_nt: TGTGCCAGCAGTTTACCTGGACTAGCGGGAGTGAGGGAGCAGTACTTC
cdr3_aa: CASSLPGLAGVREQYF

d_call: TRBD1
v_call: TRBV28
j_call: TRBJ1-1
clone_size: .
cdr3_nt: TGTGCCAGCAGTATTGGGACAGCGAACACTGAAGCTTTCTTT
cdr3_aa: CASSIGTANTEAFF

d_call: .
v_call: TRBV10-3
j_call: TRBJ2-1
clone_size: .
cdr3_nt: TGTGCCATCAGTGAATTAGACAATGAGCAGTTCTTC
cdr3_aa: CAISELDNEQFF

d_call: .
v_call: TRBV4-2
j_call: TRBJ2-3
clone_size: .
cdr3_nt: TGTGCCAGCAGCCAAGAGCGGAGCGAGTCCCCCACCGGGACGCAGTATTTT
cdr3_aa: CASSQERSESPTGTQYF

d_call: .
v_call: TRBV27
j_call: TRBJ2-6
clone_size: .
cdr3_nt: TGTGCCAGCAGTTTAATCGGATCACGAGGGGCCAACGTCCTGACTTTC
cdr3_aa: CASSLIGSRGANVLTF

d_call: TRBD2
v_call: TRBV6-5
j_call: TRBJ2-3
clone_size: .
cdr3_nt: TGTGCCAGCAGTTACTTGTCGAGCGGGGGGCCAAGGGATACGCAGTATTTT
cdr3_aa: CASSYLSSGGPRDTQYF

d_call: TRBD2
v_call: TRBV12-3/TRBV12-4
j_call: TRBJ2-5
clone_size: .
cdr3_nt: TGTGCCAGCAGTCACGGACTAGCGGGAGAAGAGACCCAGTACTTC
cdr3_aa: CASSHGLAGEETQYF

d_call: TRBD2
v_call: TRBV5-1
j_call: TRBJ2-3
clone_size: .
cdr3_nt: TGCGCCAGCAACTCCCGTCTAGCGGGAGCTACAGATACGCAGTATTTT
cdr3_aa: CASNSRLAGATDTQYF

d_call: .
v_call: TRBV20-1
j_call: TRBJ2-1
clone_size: .
cdr3_nt: TGCAGTGCTAATAAAGTCAGCTCCTACAATGAGCAGTTCTTC
cdr3_aa: CSANKVSSYNEQFF

d_call: TRBD2
v_call: TRBV29-1
j_call: TRBJ2-1
clone_size: .
cdr3_nt: TGCAGCGTTGAAGCTAGCGGGACCCCCCATGAGCAGTTCTTC
cdr3_aa: CSVEASGTPHEQFF

d_call: .
v_call: TRBV12-3/TRBV12-4
j_call: TRBJ1-2
clone_size: .
cdr3_nt: TGTGCCAGCAGTTATACACACGCGGCCGTTTCAGAGGGTGGCTACACCTTC
cdr3_aa: CASSYTHAAVSEGGYTF

d_call: TRBD1
v_call: TRBV24-1
j_call: TRBJ2-5
clone_size: .
cdr3_nt: TGTGCCACCAGTGATTTTCCGGGACAGGGTGCCAATGAGCAGTACTTC
cdr3_aa: CATSDFPGQGANEQYF

d_call: TRBD2
v_call: TRBV7-8
j_call: TRBJ2-1
clone_size: many
cdr3_nt: TGTGCCAGCAGCCCCTACGGACTAGCGGGAGTTAATGAGCAGTTCTTC
cdr3_aa: CASSPYGLAGVNEQFF

d_call: .
v_call: TRBV28
j_call: TRBJ1-2
clone_size: .
cdr3_nt: TGTGCCAGCAGGCGACAGGAACTTAGCAGTGGCTACACCTTC
cdr3_aa: CASRRQELSSGYTF

d_call: .
v_call: TRBV20-1
j_call: TRBJ2-5
clone_size: .
cdr3_nt: TGCAGTGCCACGGCAGGTTTCCAAGAGACCCAGTACTTC
cdr3_aa: CSATAGFQETQYF

d_call: .
v_call: TRBV27
j_call: TRBJ2-5
clone_size: few
cdr3_nt: TGTGCCAGCAGTTTAAATGCCCGGGCCCAGGGAGAGACCCAGTACTTC
cdr3_aa: CASSLNARAQGETQYF

d_call: .
v_call: TRBV29-1
j_call: TRBJ1-2
clone_size: .
cdr3_nt: TGCAGCGCTAGGGACACCTTCAACTATGGCTACACCTTC
cdr3_aa: CSARDTFNYGYTF

d_call: .
v_call: TRBV9
j_call: TRBJ2-7
clone_size: .
cdr3_nt: TGTGCCAGCAGCGCCGGCAACACATATCCCTACGAGCAGTACTTC
cdr3_aa: CASSAGNTYPYEQYF

d_call: TRBD2
v_call: TRBV4-2
j_call: TRBJ2-3
clone_size: .
cdr3_nt: TGTGCCAGCAGTTCCGGGACTAGCGGGAGGGAAACAGATACGCAGTATTTT
cdr3_aa: CASSSGTSGRETDTQYF

d_call: .
v_call: TRBV10-3
j_call: TRBJ2-1
clone_size: few
cdr3_nt: TGTGCCATCAGTGAGGGTCGTTTAAGGGCTAACTACAATGAGCAGTTCTTC
cdr3_aa: CAISEGRLRANYNEQFF

d_call: .
v_call: TRBV20-1
j_call: TRBJ2-3
clone_size: .
cdr3_nt: TGCAGTGCCCGACTAACCAGCACAGATACGCAGTATTTT
cdr3_aa: CSARLTSTDTQYF

d_call: TRBD1
v_call: TRBV5-1
j_call: TRBJ1-4
clone_size: .
cdr3_nt: TGCGCCAGCAGCTTGTATCAGGGGGCCGATGAAAAACTGTTTTTT
cdr3_aa: CASSLYQGADEKLFF

d_call: .
v_call: TRBV5-1
j_call: TRBJ2-7
clone_size: few
cdr3_nt: TGCGCCAGCAGCTTGGCAGGGGATTTCTACGAGCAGTACTTC
cdr3_aa: CASSLAGDFYEQYF

d_call: .
v_call: TRBV28
j_call: TRBJ2-3
clone_size: few
cdr3_nt: TGTGCCAGCAGTCGCCCCATGTCGGGCACAGATACGCAGTATTTT
cdr3_aa: CASSRPMSGTDTQYF

d_call: TRBD2
v_call: TRBV27
j_call: TRBJ2-3
clone_size: .
cdr3_nt: TGTGCCAGCAGTACTGGGACTAGCGGGGGGGCAGATACGCAGTATTTT
cdr3_aa: CASSTGTSGGADTQYF

d_call: TRBD1
v_call: TRBV5-1
j_call: TRBJ1-3
clone_size: .
cdr3_nt: TGCGCCAGCAGCTTGTCCGGGACAGGGCCTGGAAACACCATATATTTT
cdr3_aa: CASSLSGTGPGNTIYF

d_call: TRBD2
v_call: TRBV6-5
j_call: TRBJ2-5
clone_size: few
cdr3_nt: TGTGCCAGCAGGCGGGGACTAGCGGGACGAGAGACCCAGTACTTC
cdr3_aa: CASRRGLAGRETQYF

d_call: .
v_call: TRBV4-3
j_call: TRBJ1-4
clone_size: .
cdr3_nt: TGCGCCAGCAGCCGCGACTGGGGTGCAACTAATGAAAAACTGTTTTTT
cdr3_aa: CASSRDWGATNEKLFF